The source of this T cell receptor beta chain is a study of cytomegalovirus exposure and HLA in healthy donors. Study-wide results and caveats: A later analysis reported that several of the most significant clusters appeared to be linked to common viral pathogens, among them Epstein-Barr virus. Per a later analysis, HLA-associated TCR beta chains showed more clonal expansion than other, equally common TCR beta chains.

On this clone: Its specificity is not known.

The PCR was carried out with 60 Vbeta primers and 13 Jbeta primers. Clones were read by immunoSEQ multiplex PCR, and TCRdb kept only the in-frame ones, dropping some. The data show 95,000 to 150,000 clones, with roughly four fifths seen just once and about 1.8% held by the top ten. Trimming took off 4 bases at V and 2 bases at J, with 13 bases between the two ends. Germline V gives CDR1 SGHKS, CDR2 YYEKEE (reference sequence). The CDR3 totals 15 residues. V and J are TRBV5-5 and TRBJ1-3; a weak D match, TRBD1 (5 bases). This clonotype was sampled from a middle-aged man in good health and CMV-seronegative. The sequenced material came from PBMCs. CDR3 sequence (DNA): TGTGCCAGCAGCCTCGACAGTCTCCCTGGAAACACCATATATTTT. Translating gives CASSLDSLPGNTIYF.